The source of this TCR beta chain is a study of blood T cell repertoires in COVID-19. Study-wide context: Acute and convalescent COVID-19 specimens originated in the United States, Italy and Spain.

Only in-frame clones appear in the TCRdb table, and some are missing; sequencing was by immunoSEQ multiplex PCR. The sample yields 35,000 to 50,000 clones, around 91% seen once. V lost 0 bases, J lost 7 bases, and 10 bases stayed unmatched. Germline CDR1 is LGHDT and CDR2 is YNNKEL (reference sequence). This CDR3 comprises 16 residues. The chain links TRBV3-1 (or the pseudogene TRBV3-2) to TRBJ2-7, with 9 bases that match TRBD1. The TCR comes from a man between 45 and 60 years old with active COVID-19. Material: peripheral blood. This CDR3 is CASSQEKWGTGNEQYF. The CDR3 DNA is TGTGCCAGCAGCCAAGAAAAATGGGGGACAGGGAATGAGCAGTACTTC.